This T cell receptor (beta chain) was sequenced for a study of T cell repertoires in cytomegalovirus infection. The overall study: Public TCR beta signatures indicated both CMV infection and matching HLA type. Study-wide points: Carriers of CMV plus the relevant HLA were identified by cumulative public TCR beta family frequency. Dominating the ex vivo response were TCR beta clonotypes that were CMV-specific and HLA-C-restricted.

As to this clonotype: The target antigen is unknown.

TCRdb reanalysed the reads using MiXCR and keeps one entry per CDR3 protein. The table records around 260,000 distinct CDR3 sequences, 8% to 9.5% of them present only once. This TCR was recovered from a human donor in good health (CMV status not recorded). Some clones in this sample may be carry-over from other donors' samples. Sequencing was done on a sample of PBMCs.

CDR3 region: CASSLGGGRDTYEQYF. The CDR3 DNA reads TGTGCCAGCAGTCTGGGAGGGGGACGCGACACCTACGAGCAGTACTTC. The rearrangement links TRBV14 to TRBJ2-7; D might be TRBD2 (7 bases). The germline gives CDR1 SGHDN, CDR2 FVKESK. This CDR3 region has 16 residues. The V end lost 6 bases, the J end lost 2 bases, and 20 bases lay between the germline ends. Using reference TRBV14 and TRBJ2-7 for the parts outside the CDR3, the full variable domain is EAGVTQFPSHSVIEKGQTVTLRCDPISGHDNLYWYRRVMGKEIKFLLHFVKESKQDESGMPNNRFLAERTGGTYSTLKVQPAELEDSGVYFCASSLGGGRDTYEQYFGPGTRLTVT.